These 22 T cell receptor beta chains were sequenced from one sample in a study of beta chain features in type 1 diabetes. Expressed TCRB transcripts were sequenced after all isolated RNA was converted to cDNA. Sequenced by immunoSEQ multiplex PCR; TCRdb stores in-frame clones only, minus some. This sample has 240,000 or so clones, with approximately 15% found just once. What these receptors recognize is not known. Points from the study as a whole: In every one of the four CD4+ subsets, TCRB CDR3s were moderately but significantly shorter in Type 1 diabetes patients.

Material: naive CD4+ T cells from blood. The origin of the receptors is a man aged 25 to 45 with type 1 diabetes.

The sample holds a few counts of this clone. This chain uses TRBV6-5 with TRBJ2-2; TRBD1 matches 9 bases. The CDR3 is made up of 15 amino acids. CDR1 MNHEY and CDR2 SVGAGI come from the germline V gene. V dropped 2 bases and J dropped 5; count of bases not matched to a gene: 3. CDR3 sequence reads: CASSYKGQGTGELFF. In nucleotides, the CDR3 is TGTGCCAGCAGTTACAAGGGACAGGGAACCGGGGAGCTGTTTTTT.

This clone was recorded a few times. The J gene is TRBJ2-5, the V gene TRBV5-1, with D possibly being TRBD2 (6 bases). The germline V gene has CDR1 SGHRS and CDR2 YFSETQ. V shed 0 bases and J shed 2 bases, with 8 bases lying between them. This CDR3 is 14 amino acids long. The CDR3 loop reads CASSLVADQETQYF. The CDR3 DNA reads as TGCGCCAGCAGCTTGGTAGCGGATCAAGAGACCCAGTACTTC.

The chain links TRBV7-9 to TRBJ2-3, with D perhaps matching TRBD2 (5 bases). CDR3 length: 15 residues. The V end lost 5 bases, the J end lost 1 base, and 13 bases lay between the germline ends. Looked up from germline, CDR1 is SEHNR and CDR2 is FQNEAQ (reference sequence). CDR3 DNA sequence: TGTGCCAGCAGCAAGGAGGAGCTCGGCACAGATACGCAGTATTTT. Translating it yields CASSKEELGTDTQYF.

This clone was counted a few times. The V gene is TRBV6-6, the J gene TRBJ2-7; D is possibly TRBD1 (5 bases). The germline V gene has CDR1 MNHNY and CDR2 SVGAGI (reference sequence). Trimming pared 3 bases from V and 5 bases from J, leaving 11 bases between. The CDR3 extends over 13 amino acids. The CDR3 loop is CASSYQGRDEQYF. CDR3 DNA: TGTGCCAGCAGTTATCAGGGAAGGGACGAGCAGTACTTC.

The CDR3 here is CASSAGTVGNSPLHF. In nucleotides, the CDR3 is TGTGCCAGCAGCGCCGGGACAGTGGGCAATTCACCCCTCCACTTT. The gene calls are TRBV13 and TRBJ1-6, with 7 bases aligning to TRBD1. After removal of 5 bases from V and 7 bases from J, the junction contained 8 bases not matched to a gene. This CDR3 has 15 residues. Germline V lookup: CDR1 PRHDT, CDR2 FYEKMQ (reference sequence).

The V gene is TRBV29-1, the J gene TRBJ1-1; D is uncertain. The CDR3 is 13 residues long. Trimming cost V 2 bases and J 0 bases, with 7 bases left between them. Germline CDR1 SQVTM, CDR2 ANQGSEA. CDR3: CSVETAMNTEAFF. The CDR3 bases are TGCAGCGTTGAAACAGCCATGAACACTGAAGCTTTCTTT.

The rearrangement links TRBV30 to TRBJ1-2; D is unresolved. The CDR3 runs to 13 residues. V lost 0 bases, J lost 4 bases, and 9 bases lay in between. Looked up from germline, CDR1 is GTSNPN and CDR2 is SVGIG (reference sequence). CDR3 in DNA: TGTGCCTGGAGTGTACTGACATTCTATGGCTACACCTTC. It codes for CAWSVLTFYGYTF.

This clone was recorded a few times. V and J are TRBV5-4 and TRBJ1-2; D might be TRBD1 (6 bases). The germline V gene encodes CDR1 SGHNT and CDR2 YYREEE (reference sequence). Deletions cut 3 bases from V and 7 bases from J, with 16 bases between. This CDR3 region has 14 residues. CDR3 nucleotides: TGTGCCAGCAGCTCTAGTACCGGGACATCTGGCTACACCTTC. Its protein product is CASSSSTGTSGYTF. Supplemented by reference TRBV5-4 and TRBJ1-2, the full variable domain reads ETGVTQSPTHLIKTRGQQVTLRCSSQSGHNTVSWYQQALGQGPQFIFQYYREEENGRGNFPPRFSGLQFPNYSSELNVNALELDDSALYLCASSSSTGTSGYTFGSGTRLTVV.

The CDR3, as DNA: TGTGCCAGCTCACGACAGACAAGTGAAGCTTTCTTT. Residues: CASSRQTSEAFF. This chain uses TRBV18 with TRBJ1-1, with D perhaps TRBD1 (5 bases). The CDR3 covers 12 residues. V lost 4 bases and J 7 bases, leaving 10 bases between the germline ends. Looked up from germline, CDR1 is KGHSH and CDR2 is LQKENI.

This clone has just a few counts. At the DNA level, this CDR3 is encoded by other sequences in the same sample as well. The genes are TRBV7-9 and TRBJ1-1, with D possibly being TRBD1 (5 bases). Germline V CDR1 and CDR2: SEHNR, FQNEAQ (reference sequence). The CDR3 is made up of 13 amino acids. V shed 1 base and J shed 4 bases, with 7 bases lying between them. The CDR3 region has the DNA TGTGCCAGCAGCTTAGGCCAGGGCACTGAAGCTTTCTTT. Protein sequence: CASSLGQGTEAFF.

The chain combines TRBV23-1 with TRBJ1-1; D is unclear. TRBV23-1 is treated as an ORF (open reading frame) with a function not yet certain. CDR3 length: 11 residues. V lost 11 bases to trimming and J lost 4 bases, with 11 bases between them. CDR3 in amino acids: CAVGEATEAFF. CDR3 sequence (DNA): TGCGCCGTTGGGGAGGCCACTGAAGCTTTCTTT.

This clone was seen once. This chain uses TRBV5-6 with TRBJ2-2; TRBD1 matches at 9 bases. There are 16 residues in the CDR3. V shed 2 bases and J 8 bases; nucleotides not matched to a gene: 10. The germline CDR1 and CDR2 sequences are SGHDT and YYEEEE. CDR3 sequence reads: CASSFWTGASSGELFF. CDR3 coding DNA: TGTGCCAGCAGCTTCTGGACAGGGGCGTCCTCTGGGGAGCTGTTTTTT. Combining the CDR3 with reference TRBV5-6 and TRBJ2-2 gives the whole variable domain DAGVTQSPTHLIKTRGQQVTLRCSPKSGHDTVSWYQQALGQGPQFIFQYYEEEERQRGNFPDRFSGHQFPNYSSELNVNALLLGDSALYLCASSFWTGASSGELFFGEGSRLTVL.

The table lists this clone with a few counts. The chain links TRBV11-3 to TRBJ2-1, with D tentatively TRBD1 (6 bases). The V end lost 0 bases, the J end lost 1 base, and 7 bases lay between the germline ends. The CDR3 loop spans 15 amino acids. Germline lookup yields CDR1 SGHNT and CDR2 YENEEA. CDR3 loop: CASSLEQGSYNEQFF. The CDR3 DNA is TGTGCCAGCAGCTTAGAACAGGGATCCTACAATGAGCAGTTCTTC. Full variable domain (outside the CDR3, taken from reference TRBV11-3 and TRBJ2-1): EAGVVQSPRYKIIEKKQPVAFWCNPISGHNTLYWYLQNLGQGPELLIRYENEEAVDDSQLPKDRFSAERLKGVDSTLKIQPAELGDSAVYLCASSLEQGSYNEQFFGPGTRLTVL.

This clone was observed a handful of times. This chain uses TRBV29-1 with TRBJ1-3, with 9 bases lining up with TRBD1. V gave up 4 bases and J gave up 0 bases; unmatched junction bases: 4. Germline assignment: CDR1 SQVTM and CDR2 ANQGSEA. The length of the CDR3 is 15 residues. CDR3 loop: CSVAQGARSGNTIYF. DNA for the CDR3: TGCAGCGTTGCACAGGGGGCCCGCTCTGGAAACACCATATATTTT.

V and J are TRBV4-2 and TRBJ2-2; the match to TRBD2 covers 11 bases. V lost 0 bases and J lost 7; bases outside the gene matches: 13. Germline V gene sequence: CDR1 LGHNA, CDR2 YNFKEQ. The CDR3 has 19 residues. CDR3 sequence (DNA): TGTGCCAGCAGCCAAGAAATCGGAACTAGCGGGAGTCAATTCGGGGAGCTGTTTTTT. Translated, it gives CASSQEIGTSGSQFGELFF.

This sequence joins TRBV7-8 and TRBJ2-3; 9 positions match TRBD1. The CDR3 consists of 17 residues. With 5 bases clipped from V and 1 base from J, the junction kept 10 bases outside the gene matches. The germline V gene has CDR1 SGHVS and CDR2 FQNEAQ. In nucleotides, the CDR3 is TGTGCCAGCAGCCCTAGCGCGGGGACAGGGCGCACAGATACGCAGTATTTT. It specifies CASSPSAGTGRTDTQYF. Complete variable domain (other parts from reference TRBV7-8 and TRBJ2-3): GAGVSQSPRYKVAKRGQDVALRCDPISGHVSLFWYQQALGQGPEFLTYFQNEAQLDKSGLPSDRFFAERPEGSVSTLKIQRTQQEDSAVYLCASSPSAGTGRTDTQYFGPGTRLTVL.

V and J are TRBV6-5 and TRBJ1-2; D is unclear. V lost 2 bases, J lost 4 bases, and 11 bases lay in between. From germline, CDR1 is MNHEY and CDR2 SVGAGI. This CDR3 is 14 amino acids long. CDR3 sequence (DNA): TGTGCCAGCAGTTACCCACAGTACCCCTATGGCTACACCTTC. This encodes CASSYPQYPYGYTF.

The chain joins TRBV30 to TRBJ1-2; D is unresolved. The V end lost 0 bases, the J end lost 3 bases, and 14 bases lay between the germline ends. There are 15 residues in the CDR3. Germline CDR1 GTSNPN, CDR2 SVGIG (reference sequence). The CDR3 region has the DNA TGTGCCTGGAGTGTACTAGGAGGGATTCACTATGGCTACACCTTC. Protein: CAWSVLGGIHYGYTF. The full variable domain, in which reference TRBV30 and TRBJ1-2 provide the parts outside the CDR3, is SQTIHQWPATLVQPVGSPLSLECTVEGTSNPNLYWYRQAAGRGLQLLFYSVGIGQISSEVPQNLSASRPQDRQFILSSKKLLLSDSGFYLCAWSVLGGIHYGYTFGSGTRLTVV.

As concerns this clone: Other DNA variants within this sample encode the same CDR3. This chain joins TRBV30 and TRBJ2-1, with 12 nucleotides matching TRBD2. The trim removed 3 bases at V and 5 bases at J, leaving 2 bases unmatched. Per germline, CDR1 GTSNPN and CDR2 SVGIG (reference sequence). The CDR3 totals 14 residues. The CDR3, as DNA: TGTGCCTGGAGCGGACTAGCGGGGAACAATGAGCAGTTCTTC. Translation gives CAWSGLAGNNEQFF.

The genes are TRBV18 and TRBJ2-5, with D possibly being TRBD1 (6 bases). The J call may be wrong; the DNA end is better matched by TRBJ2-7. The germline V gene has CDR1 KGHSH and CDR2 LQKENI. This CDR3 spans 15 amino acids. CDR3 sequence: CASSPTLGGEDEQYF. The CDR3 nucleotides read TGTGCCAGCTCACCAACCTTAGGGGGAGAGGACGAGCAGTACTTC.

CDR3 sequence reads: CASSLATGVGNQPQHF. CDR3 nucleotides: TGTGCCAGCAGCTTGGCTACGGGGGTCGGCAATCAGCCCCAGCATTTT. The genes are TRBV5-8 and TRBJ1-5; tentatively, D is TRBD1 (5 bases). The CDR3 sequence is 16 residues long. Trimming took 0 bases from V and 2 from J, leaving 12 bases between them. The germline V gene encodes CDR1 SGHTS and CDR2 YDEGEE.

V usage is TRBV6-1 and J usage is TRBJ1-4; no firm D call. Looked up from germline, CDR1 is MNHNS and CDR2 is SASEGT. Trimming shortened V by 3 bases and J by 8 bases, and 10 bases separated the two germline ends. The CDR3 extends over 13 amino acids. The CDR3 spells CASSEVLLEKLFF. CDR3 in DNA: TGTGCCAGCAGTGAGGTTTTACTCGAAAAACTGTTTTTT.